This record covers a single TCR beta chain. Libraries were prepared by immunoSEQ multiplex PCR; TCRdb keeps only in-frame clonotypes and omits some of them. The repertoire holds around 100,000 clones, with 80% to 95% as singletons. The sample comes from a study of T cells after somatic rescue of genetic block. The germline CDR1 and CDR2 sequences are MNHEY and SVGAGI. V lost 6 bases and J lost 6, with 17 bases in between. The CDR3 is 15 amino acids. Sequenced material: peripheral blood mononuclear cells (PBMCs). This clonotype was sampled from a woman aged 18-29 years. The chain recombines TRBV6-5 with TRBJ2-2, with D possibly called TRBD1 or TRBD2 (6 bases each). The CDR3 reads CASRPGGGLPGELFF. The CDR3 DNA is TGTGCCAGCAGGCCTGGAGGGGGGCTCCCCGGGGAGCTGTTTTTT.